The T cell receptor beta chain described here comes from a study of T-cell reconstitution after alpha-beta-depleted transplantation in children. Germline V gene lookup returns CDR1 ENHRY and CDR2 SYGVKD. The CDR3 comprises 14 residues, both ends counted. Points from the study as a whole: The study reportedly traced alpha-beta T cells about two months after transplant to several hundred expanded graft clones.

Concerning this clonotype itself: Its antigen is not known. The limits of the CDR3 on the DNA are not certain, so only TCRdb's listed CDR3 is given.

Researchers prepared the TCRbeta library using unique molecular identifiers, the study reports. TCRdb used MiXCR to reprocess the PCR reads, holding one entry per CDR3 protein. In the table there are 700,000 to 950,000 distinct CDR3 sequences, around 17% of which are singletons. Here the sequenced sample was PBMCs, mostly from graft donor cells, taken 360 days after TCRalphabeta/CD19-depleted stem cell transplant. The V gene is TRBV10-3, the J gene TRBJ2-2; the table names TRBD1, a call not compared with the DNA. The receptor was derived from a male patient aged 10-17 years who had a stem cell transplant for acute lymphoblastic leukemia, so the T cells may come from the graft donor. The CDR3 is CAISEGGTGELFFF.